This TCR beta chain was documented in a study of blood T cell repertoires in COVID-19. Overall study context: Sample material is recorded as cDNA or gDNA derived from T cells, B-cell-depleted T cells, or PBMCs.

Profiled with immunoSEQ multiplex PCR; TCRdb holds only in-frame clones, not every one. The sample shows hundreds of thousands of clones, about 90% of them seen only once. CDR3 length: 13 amino acids. V lost 9 bases, J lost 0 bases, and 9 bases lay in between. Germline values: CDR1 SNHLY, CDR2 FYNNEI. Input material: peripheral blood. The chain couples TRBV2 to TRBJ1-5; D not resolved. The TCR comes from a woman between 40 and 50 years old with COVID-19, enrolled during active disease. CDR3 in amino acids: CASARISNQPQHF. The CDR3 nucleotides are TGTGCCAGTGCGAGGATTAGCAATCAGCCCCAGCATTTT.